This TCR beta chain came from a study of OX40 agonist ivuxolimab in advanced cancers. General study results and limits: Antigen specificity remained undetermined for the expanded peripheral T cells.

Of note for this clone: What it binds is not known.

This table comes from immunoSEQ multiplex PCR, and its TCRdb copy is limited to in-frame clones, with some not included. The data contain approximately 76,000 clones, 75% to 90% of them seen just once; the ten biggest clones take up around 5.5%. A history of autoimmune disease or systemic immunosuppression excluded patients. This CDR3 comprises 14 residues. Germline CDR1 and CDR2: MNHEY and SMNVEV (reference sequence). The junction had 9 bases not matched to a gene; V was cut back by 8 bases and J by 4 bases. The sequence was obtained from an adult with an advanced solid tumor such as melanoma, head and neck, liver or kidney cancer. The chain uses TRBV27 and TRBJ2-7; 9 nucleotides match TRBD1. The specimen comprised CD4+ or CD8+ T cells sorted from blood, sampled in a trial of the OX40 agonist ivuxolimab. The CDR3 DNA reads TGTGCCAGCTCGCCGGACAGGGGTGGGTACGAGCAGTACTTC. Amino acids: CASSPDRGGYEQYF.